Many counts were recorded for the clone carrying this TCR beta chain. Its antigen is unknown. This sample was taken from a study of T cells in Graves' hyperthyroidism and ophthalmopathy. The sample of blood was obtained at first hyperthyroidism diagnosis (before any ophthalmopathy symptoms). Study-wide points: Ophthalmopathy got predicted by the model a median about six months before its onset. Blood held most thyroid clonotypes expanded above 0.001 frequency.

The source material, RNA transcripts, was used to amplify TCR beta CDR3 regions. A set of HTBI primers served as the primers for a first-round RT-PCR of the TCR CDR3. TCRdb redid the calling of the multiplex PCR reads with MiXCR, one entry per CDR3 protein. The repertoire consists of 250,000 to 300,000 distinct CDR3 sequences, with about 15% occurring once and the leading ten covering 30%. Sequenced input: blood. The clonotype comes from a woman between 45 and 65 years old with Graves' hyperthyroidism that later progressed to Graves' ophthalmopathy.

The DNA for the CDR3 is TGTGCCAGCAGGCGGGGACAGGCTAATGAAAAACTGTTTTTT. Protein: CASRRGQANEKLFF. The chain has TRBV28 and TRBJ1-4; the match to TRBD1 covers 8 bases. The CDR3 totals 14 residues. J was trimmed by 3 bases and V by 6 bases; bases with no gene match: 3. CDR1 and CDR2 from the germline V gene are MDHEN and SYDVKM.